These T cell receptor beta chains were read from a single sample in a study of Graves' ophthalmopathy and Graves' hyperthyroidism. TCRdb processed the multiplex PCR reads anew with MiXCR; each CDR3 protein has one entry. The data show over a million distinct CDR3 sequences, with around a third seen just once and roughly 11% held by the top ten. The source material was peripheral blood or thyroid tissue (not recorded which). The receptors here all came from an adult man with Graves' hyperthyroidism. CDR3s include the opening cysteine and the closing phenylalanine or tryptophan. The order of the fields is J gene, D gene, V gene, clone size, CDR3 protein, CDR3 DNA. D genes are given only for firm matches. Clone size is not always given. Where it is, it says once, few, many or a class for expanded clones.

j_call: TRBJ2-7
d_call: TRBD1
v_call: TRBV29-1
clone_size: once
cdr3_aa: CSVKDRGTGELYF
cdr3_nt: TGCAGCGTTAAAGACAGGGGGACCGGGGAGCTGTACTTC

j_call: TRBJ2-5
d_call: -
v_call: TRBV20-1
clone_size: many
cdr3_aa: CSAVAWDQETQYF
cdr3_nt: TGCAGTGCTGTGGCGTGGGACCAAGAGACCCAGTACTTC

j_call: TRBJ2-5
d_call: TRBD2
v_call: TRBV12-3/TRBV12-4
clone_size: -
cdr3_aa: CASSFGWREVRQETQYF
cdr3_nt: TGTGCCAGCAGTTTCGGGTGGCGGGAGGTTCGGCAAGAGACCCAGTACTTC

j_call: TRBJ1-1
d_call: -
v_call: TRBV7-2
clone_size: few
cdr3_aa: CASSLNPGTFGPPEAFF
cdr3_nt: TGTGCCAGCAGCCTAAATCCCGGGACTTTCGGTCCACCTGAAGCTTTCTTT

j_call: TRBJ2-3
d_call: TRBD1
v_call: TRBV20-1
clone_size: -
cdr3_aa: CSASFWDRLIDTQYF
cdr3_nt: TGCAGTGCTAGTTTTTGGGACAGGCTTATTGATACGCAGTATTTT

j_call: TRBJ2-2
d_call: -
v_call: TRBV4-1
clone_size: -
cdr3_aa: CASSQDSGFAGELFF
cdr3_nt: TGCGCCAGCAGCCAAGATTCAGGATTCGCCGGGGAGCTGTTTTTT

j_call: TRBJ1-4
d_call: -
v_call: TRBV2
clone_size: -
cdr3_aa: CASSDPADYDEKLFF
cdr3_nt: TGTGCCAGCAGTGATCCAGCCGACTATGATGAAAAACTGTTTTTT

j_call: TRBJ1-2
d_call: -
v_call: TRBV20-1
clone_size: many
cdr3_aa: CSARGFSGYTF
cdr3_nt: TGCAGTGCTAGGGGTTTCAGCGGCTACACCTTC

j_call: TRBJ2-2
d_call: -
v_call: TRBV11-1
clone_size: -
cdr3_aa: CASSFSAGLNTGELFF
cdr3_nt: TGTGCCAGCAGCTTCAGCGCGGGACTTAACACCGGGGAGCTGTTTTTT

j_call: TRBJ1-2
d_call: -
v_call: TRBV25-1
clone_size: many
cdr3_aa: CASRGTFNYGYTF
cdr3_nt: TGTGCCAGCCGAGGGACGTTTAACTATGGCTACACCTTC

j_call: TRBJ2-7
d_call: -
v_call: TRBV5-1
clone_size: many
cdr3_aa: CASSPASDRTYEQYF
cdr3_nt: TGCGCCAGCAGCCCTGCGAGTGATCGGACCTACGAGCAGTACTTC

j_call: TRBJ1-4
d_call: -
v_call: TRBV2
clone_size: -
cdr3_aa: CASNRDTLNEKLFF
cdr3_nt: TGTGCCAGCAACCGGGACACCCTTAATGAAAAACTGTTTTTT

j_call: TRBJ2-7
d_call: TRBD1
v_call: TRBV15
clone_size: many
cdr3_aa: CATSRPGQVYEQYF
cdr3_nt: TGTGCCACCAGCAGACCGGGACAGGTCTACGAGCAGTACTTC

j_call: TRBJ2-7
d_call: TRBD1
v_call: TRBV28
clone_size: -
cdr3_aa: CASSLSTGDEQYF
cdr3_nt: TGTGCCAGCAGTTTGTCCACAGGGGACGAGCAGTACTTC

j_call: TRBJ2-5
d_call: -
v_call: TRBV20-1
clone_size: many
cdr3_aa: CSLLGGQETQYF
cdr3_nt: TGCAGTCTCCTAGGAGGCCAAGAGACCCAGTACTTC

j_call: TRBJ2-2
d_call: -
v_call: TRBV19
clone_size: many
cdr3_aa: CASSQASVGELFF
cdr3_nt: TGTGCCAGTAGTCAGGCTAGCGTCGGGGAGCTGTTTTTT

j_call: TRBJ1-2
d_call: TRBD1
v_call: TRBV10-2
clone_size: once
cdr3_aa: CASSEPDRAVFDGYTF
cdr3_nt: TGCGCCAGCAGTGAGCCGGACAGGGCGGTTTTTGATGGCTACACCTTC

j_call: TRBJ2-5
d_call: TRBD1
v_call: TRBV5-1
clone_size: many
cdr3_aa: CASRTGQSIETQYF
cdr3_nt: TGCGCCAGCAGGACGGGACAGAGTATAGAGACCCAGTACTTC

j_call: TRBJ1-3
d_call: -
v_call: TRBV5-6
clone_size: -
cdr3_aa: CASSLESQVTIYF
cdr3_nt: TGTGCCAGCAGCTTGGAATCCCAGGTGACCATATATTTT

j_call: TRBJ2-5
d_call: TRBD1
v_call: TRBV7-2
clone_size: -
cdr3_aa: CASSFNVGDSETQYF
cdr3_nt: TGTGCCAGCAGCTTTAATGTAGGGGACAGTGAGACCCAGTACTTC

j_call: TRBJ2-7
d_call: -
v_call: TRBV19
clone_size: many
cdr3_aa: CASSIELRYEQYF
cdr3_nt: TGTGCCAGTAGTATAGAATTGAGATACGAGCAGTACTTC

j_call: TRBJ1-2
d_call: TRBD1
v_call: TRBV7-2
clone_size: many
cdr3_aa: CASSSRTGGAERDGYTF
cdr3_nt: TGTGCCAGCAGCTCCAGGACAGGGGGCGCGGAACGGGATGGCTACACCTTC

j_call: TRBJ2-2
d_call: -
v_call: TRBV6-1
clone_size: -
cdr3_aa: CASSPGPSTGELFF
cdr3_nt: TGTGCCAGCAGCCCGGGGCCCTCTACCGGGGAGCTGTTTTTT

j_call: TRBJ2-5
d_call: -
v_call: TRBV4-1
clone_size: -
cdr3_aa: CASSQEESPQYF
cdr3_nt: TGCGCCAGCAGCCAAGAAGAAAGCCCCCAGTACTTC

j_call: TRBJ2-5
d_call: -
v_call: TRBV10-1
clone_size: -
cdr3_aa: CASSESGGQSQETQYF
cdr3_nt: TGCGCCAGCAGTGAGTCGGGGGGACAGTCCCAAGAGACCCAGTACTTC

j_call: TRBJ2-2
d_call: -
v_call: TRBV25-1
clone_size: -
cdr3_aa: CASSYYRTGELFF
cdr3_nt: TGTGCCAGCAGTTACTATCGGACCGGGGAGCTGTTTTTT

j_call: TRBJ2-2
d_call: TRBD2
v_call: TRBV12-3/TRBV12-4
clone_size: few
cdr3_aa: CACQRTSGAGELFF
cdr3_nt: TGTGCCTGTCAAAGGACTAGCGGTGCCGGGGAGCTGTTTTTT

j_call: TRBJ1-1
d_call: -
v_call: TRBV19
clone_size: many
cdr3_aa: CASSTPRTAERVEAFF
cdr3_nt: TGTGCCAGTAGTACCCCACGGACGGCTGAGAGGGTTGAAGCTTTCTTT

j_call: TRBJ2-7
d_call: -
v_call: TRBV10-3
clone_size: -
cdr3_aa: CAISPGDYEQYF
cdr3_nt: TGTGCCATCAGCCCGGGGGACTACGAGCAGTACTTC

j_call: TRBJ1-1
d_call: -
v_call: TRBV10-3
clone_size: -
cdr3_aa: CAISEVQGPEAFF
cdr3_nt: TGTGCCATCAGTGAGGTACAGGGACCTGAAGCTTTCTTT

j_call: TRBJ1-5
d_call: TRBD1
v_call: TRBV19
clone_size: -
cdr3_aa: CASERGQGGNQPQHF
cdr3_nt: TGTGCCAGTGAAAGGGGACAGGGGGGCAATCAGCCCCAGCATTTT

j_call: TRBJ1-6
d_call: -
v_call: TRBV5-1
clone_size: many
cdr3_aa: CASRSGDSPLHF
cdr3_nt: TGCGCCAGCAGAAGCGGGGATTCACCCCTCCACTTT

j_call: TRBJ1-4
d_call: TRBD1
v_call: TRBV6-5
clone_size: -
cdr3_aa: CASRSGQGPVEKLFF
cdr3_nt: TGTGCCAGCAGATCCGGACAGGGTCCGGTTGAAAAACTGTTTTTT

j_call: TRBJ1-1
d_call: -
v_call: TRBV7-9
clone_size: few
cdr3_aa: CASSLDAGAVAFF
cdr3_nt: TGTGCCAGCAGCTTAGATGCGGGCGCGGTCGCTTTCTTT

j_call: TRBJ1-1
d_call: -
v_call: TRBV19
clone_size: once
cdr3_aa: CASSSQGTANTEAFF
cdr3_nt: TGTGCCAGTAGTTCTCAGGGGACCGCGAACACTGAAGCTTTCTTT

j_call: TRBJ2-5
d_call: -
v_call: TRBV29-1
clone_size: -
cdr3_aa: CSVRGSGGETQYF
cdr3_nt: TGCAGCGTTCGAGGGTCAGGGGGGGAGACCCAGTACTTC

j_call: TRBJ2-7
d_call: -
v_call: TRBV12-3/TRBV12-4
clone_size: many
cdr3_aa: CASSGGAALREQYF
cdr3_nt: TGTGCCAGCAGTGGGGGGGCCGCCCTACGGGAGCAGTACTTC

j_call: TRBJ2-7
d_call: -
v_call: TRBV7-9
clone_size: few
cdr3_aa: CASSPTHSYEQYF
cdr3_nt: TGTGCCAGCAGCCCGACACACTCCTACGAGCAGTACTTC

j_call: TRBJ1-5
d_call: TRBD1
v_call: TRBV27
clone_size: few
cdr3_aa: CASSLLRTGGNQPQHF
cdr3_nt: TGTGCCAGCAGTCTACTCCGGACAGGGGGAAATCAGCCCCAGCATTTT

j_call: TRBJ1-1
d_call: -
v_call: TRBV7-8
clone_size: many
cdr3_aa: CASSLTARNTEAFF
cdr3_nt: TGTGCCAGCAGCTTGACAGCGAGGAACACTGAAGCTTTCTTT

j_call: TRBJ2-2
d_call: -
v_call: TRBV15
clone_size: many
cdr3_aa: CATSRDLKGVVTGELFF
cdr3_nt: TGTGCCACCAGCAGAGATCTTAAGGGGGTTGTTACCGGGGAGCTGTTTTTT

j_call: TRBJ2-2
d_call: -
v_call: TRBV29-1
clone_size: many
cdr3_aa: CSVSQGGTGELFF
cdr3_nt: TGCAGCGTTTCGCAGGGGGGGACCGGGGAGCTGTTTTTT

j_call: TRBJ2-7
d_call: -
v_call: TRBV10-3
clone_size: many
cdr3_aa: CAIGGYEQYF
cdr3_nt: TGTGCCATCGGTGGTTACGAGCAGTACTTC

j_call: TRBJ2-3
d_call: TRBD1
v_call: TRBV9
clone_size: -
cdr3_aa: CASSAGQDTDTQYF
cdr3_nt: TGTGCCAGCAGCGCGGGACAGGACACAGATACGCAGTATTTT

j_call: TRBJ2-7
d_call: -
v_call: TRBV11-2
clone_size: -
cdr3_aa: CASSSRTAITYEQYF
cdr3_nt: TGTGCCAGCAGCTCAAGGACAGCGATCACCTACGAGCAGTACTTC

j_call: TRBJ2-3
d_call: -
v_call: TRBV2
clone_size: -
cdr3_aa: CASRQTATQYF
cdr3_nt: TGTGCCAGCAGGCAAACCGCTACGCAGTATTTT

j_call: TRBJ2-7
d_call: TRBD2
v_call: TRBV10-3
clone_size: few
cdr3_aa: CASSSPRTSGYEQYF
cdr3_nt: TGTGCCAGCAGTTCCCCTCGGACTAGCGGCTACGAGCAGTACTTC